This T cell receptor (beta chain) was recovered during a study of T cells in Graves' hyperthyroidism and ophthalmopathy. Across the study: Peripheral blood was acquired at first diagnosis, ahead of any therapy whatsoever.

Germline values: CDR1 WNHNN, CDR2 SYGVQD (reference sequence). Trimming took off 1 base at V and 0 bases at J, with 4 bases between the two ends. This CDR3 spans 14 amino acids. TCR beta CDR3 sequences were amplified from RNA transcripts. When the TCR CDR3 underwent first-round RT-PCR, the HTBI primer set was used. TCRdb reanalysed the multiplex PCR reads using MiXCR and keeps one entry per CDR3 protein. The sample holds roughly 200,000 distinct CDR3 sequences, around 16% seen once. The source of this sequence is a woman between 45 and 65 years old with Graves' hyperthyroidism. Specimen: blood. This chain uses TRBV10-1 with TRBJ1-3, with no clear D. The CDR3 reads CASSEYSSGNTIYF. The CDR3 nucleotides read TGCGCCAGCAGTGAGTACTCCTCTGGAAACACCATATATTTT.